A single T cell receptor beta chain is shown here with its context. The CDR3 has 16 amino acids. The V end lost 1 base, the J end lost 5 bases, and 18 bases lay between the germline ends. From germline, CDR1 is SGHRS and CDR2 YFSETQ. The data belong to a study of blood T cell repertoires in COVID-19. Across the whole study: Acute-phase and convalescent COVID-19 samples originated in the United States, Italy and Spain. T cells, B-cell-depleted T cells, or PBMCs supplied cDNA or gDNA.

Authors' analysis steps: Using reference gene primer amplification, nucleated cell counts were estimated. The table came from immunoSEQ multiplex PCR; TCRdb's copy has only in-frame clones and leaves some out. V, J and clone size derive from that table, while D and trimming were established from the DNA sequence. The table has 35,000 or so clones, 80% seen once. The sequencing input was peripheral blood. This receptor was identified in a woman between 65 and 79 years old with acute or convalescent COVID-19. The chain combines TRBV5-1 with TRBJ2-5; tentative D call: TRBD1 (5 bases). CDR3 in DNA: TGCGCCAGCAGCTTGTCCGGTCAGGGCGTGTGGGAGACCCAGTACTTC. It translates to CASSLSGQGVWETQYF.